This TCR beta chain was recovered during a study of molecular identifiers for immune sequencing clone quantification. Findings and caveats of the study: Reports indicate spiked Jurkat TCR RNA from one cell could be found among some 980,000 naive cells.

Germline V lookup: CDR1 MNHEY, CDR2 SVGAGI. Trimming took off 6 bases at V and 2 bases at J, with 17 bases between the two ends. CDR3 length: 15 residues. With regard to this clonotype: The target antigen is unknown.

Listed TCR primers and previously described methods were used for bulk TCR libraries. TCRdb independently ran MiXCR on the PCR reads; one entry per CDR3 protein. Of about 86,000 distinct CDR3 sequences listed, roughly 23% are singletons. This TCR was recovered from a human donor in good health. Some libraries in this study had Jurkat cell RNA spiked in. The sequencing sample was made of naive CD8+ T cells from blood, with Jurkat cell RNA spiked in. Subset described: FACS-sorted CD8+CD4-CCR7+CD45RA+ naive T cells. The chain has TRBV6-5 and TRBJ2-7; D unclear. The CDR3 here is CASSTSASQPYEQYF. In DNA, the CDR3 is TGTGCCAGCAGCACCTCGGCGTCCCAACCCTACGAGCAGTACTTC.